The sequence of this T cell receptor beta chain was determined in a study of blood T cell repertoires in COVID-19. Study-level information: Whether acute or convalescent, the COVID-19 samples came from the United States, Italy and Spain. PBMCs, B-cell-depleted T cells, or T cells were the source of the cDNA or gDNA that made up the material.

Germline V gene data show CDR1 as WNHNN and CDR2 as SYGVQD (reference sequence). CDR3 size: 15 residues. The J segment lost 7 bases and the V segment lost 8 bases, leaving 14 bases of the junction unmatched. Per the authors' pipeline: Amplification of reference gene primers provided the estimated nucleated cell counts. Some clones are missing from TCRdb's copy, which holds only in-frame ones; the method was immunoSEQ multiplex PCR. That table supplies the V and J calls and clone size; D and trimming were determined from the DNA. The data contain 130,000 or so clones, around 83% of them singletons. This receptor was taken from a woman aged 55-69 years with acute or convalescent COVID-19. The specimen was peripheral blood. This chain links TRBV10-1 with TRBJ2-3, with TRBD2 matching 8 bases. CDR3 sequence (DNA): TGCGCCAGCCGGGGGGGGCCAGTTCAAACAAATACGCAGTATTTT. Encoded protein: CASRGGPVQTNTQYF.